This T cell receptor beta chain appears in the sequencing data of a study of spatial heterogeneity in lung cancer. In the study overall: The correlation between TCR transcript counts in tumor regions and a T cell module score from matched bulk RNA-seq was strong.

A unique molecular identifier was attached to every TCR cDNA molecule. TCRdb used MiXCR to reprocess the 5' RACE reads, holding one entry per CDR3 protein. The sample shows 10,000 to 12,000 distinct CDR3 sequences, 12% of them seen only once. The time point is: sample taken at primary tumor resection. Patients with untreated early-stage non-small cell lung cancer, numbering 55 to 80, were the donors. Between the trimmed V and J ends, which lost 6 bases and 6 bases, there was a span of 18 bases. Germline V CDR1 and CDR2: DFQATT, SNEGSKA (reference sequence). CDR3 length: 14 amino acids. Study-level results: Tracking of tumor mutation counts was seen in expanded intratumoral alpha and beta TCR counts. Alpha chain coverage of tumor T cells was estimated at 6.5% to 7.5%, and beta chain coverage at 13% to 15%.

This clonotype was seen ten or more times. The antigen is unknown. The receptor was derived from a female donor with early-stage non-small cell lung cancer. The chain uses TRBV20-1 and TRBJ1-5; tentatively, D is TRBD1 (6 bases). Source: lung tumor tissue, taken at surgery. As DNA, the CDR3 is TGCAGTGCCCAGAGAGGGACACCAAGTCAGCCCCAGCATTTT. This gives the protein CSAQRGTPSQPQHF.